These 14 T cell receptor beta chains came from one sample sequenced in a study of chemoradiotherapy in HPV16-positive cancers. Produced via immunoSEQ multiplex PCR; TCRdb's table is partial and in-frame only. The repertoire holds approximately 3,500 clones, with approximately 86% as singletons. Sequenced material: tumor tissue, taken from a patient who underwent chemoradiotherapy. The receptors were sampled from a human donor with HPV-associated anogenital cancer.

This clone was detected only once. J is TRBJ2-2 and V is TRBV7-6, with D perhaps TRBD1 (5 bases). Germline CDR1 and CDR2: SGHVS and FNYEAQ. The CDR3 is 16 residues long. V shed 5 bases and J shed 5 bases, with 18 bases lying between them. In DNA form, the CDR3 reads TGTGCCAGCAGCGGTAGGCAGGGATCTATAACCGGGGAGCTGTTTTTT. Amino acid sequence: CASSGRQGSITGELFF.

This clone was picked up one time. The chain couples TRBV27 to TRBJ1-3; D is uncertain. Trimming took off 1 base at V and 2 bases at J, with 15 bases between the two ends. Germline assignment: CDR1 MNHEY and CDR2 SMNVEV (reference sequence). The CDR3 loop spans 17 amino acids. The CDR3 sequence: CASSLFRPGRTGNTIYF. In DNA form, the CDR3 reads TGTGCCAGCAGTTTATTTAGGCCGGGTAGGACTGGAAACACCATATATTTT.

The chain uses TRBV7-8 and TRBJ2-3, with D perhaps matching TRBD2 (6 bases). V dropped 1 base and J dropped 5 bases, with 10 bases sitting between them. CDR3 length: 14 amino acids. Germline V gene data show CDR1 as SGHVS and CDR2 as FQNEAQ. For the CDR3, the DNA is TGTGCCAGCAGCTTAGAGCCGGGAGTAGATACGCAGTATTTT. The encoded protein is CASSLEPGVDTQYF. Combining the CDR3 with reference TRBV7-8 and TRBJ2-3 gives the whole variable domain GAGVSQSPRYKVAKRGQDVALRCDPISGHVSLFWYQQALGQGPEFLTYFQNEAQLDKSGLPSDRFFAERPEGSVSTLKIQRTQQEDSAVYLCASSLEPGVDTQYFGPGTRLTVL.

This clone showed up just once. The chain couples TRBV6-1 to TRBJ2-5; D is unclear. The V gene lost 2 bases and the J gene lost 3 bases, with 10 bases spanning the gap. This CDR3 is 14 amino acids long. The germline V gene encodes CDR1 MNHNS and CDR2 SASEGT. The CDR3 nucleotides read TGTGCCAGCAGTGAAATCGCCAGAGAAGAGACCCAGTACTTC. Its translation is CASSEIAREETQYF.

The J gene is TRBJ2-7, the V gene TRBV19, with D perhaps matching TRBD1 (6 bases). V shed 6 bases and J shed 2 bases, with 17 bases lying between them. Germline CDR1 is LNHDA and CDR2 is SQIVND (reference sequence). The CDR3 consists of 15 residues. CDR3 sequence (DNA): TGTGCCAGTAGGCAGTTGGGGGCGCCCCCCTACGAGCAGTACTTC. This translates into CASRQLGAPPYEQYF.

V and J are TRBV19 and TRBJ2-7; D not resolved. V was trimmed by 6 bases and J by 0 bases, leaving 15 bases between them. CDR3 size: 15 residues. The germline V gene has CDR1 LNHDA and CDR2 SQIVND (reference sequence). This chain's CDR3 is CASRVRASLSYEQYF. For the CDR3, the DNA is TGTGCCAGTAGGGTTAGGGCTTCCCTCTCCTACGAGCAGTACTTC.

This clone was observed once. Distinct nucleotide sequences in the sample also encode this CDR3. The J gene is TRBJ2-3, the V gene TRBV6-5, with D possibly matching TRBD1 (5 bases). The CDR3 is made up of 11 amino acids. Germline-derived CDR1 and CDR2 are MNHEY and SVGAGI. The V end was cut by 6 bases, the J end by 5 bases, with 6 bases between. The CDR3 DNA follows: TGTGCCAGCAGAAGGGGAGATACGCAGTATTTT. This codes for CASRRGDTQYF.

This chain joins TRBV4-3 and TRBJ2-7; D might be TRBD1 (5 bases). Trimming took 1 base from V and 7 from J, leaving 11 bases between them. CDR1 is LGHNA, CDR2 YSLEER, per germline. The CDR3 is 13 residues long. This CDR3 is CASSQAGADEQYF. In nucleotides, the CDR3 is TGCGCCAGCAGCCAAGCTGGGGCGGATGAGCAGTACTTC.

The chain couples TRBV7-8 to TRBJ2-7, with 10 bases that match TRBD1. V was pared by 2 bases and J by 6 bases, with 7 bases of the junction left unmatched. Germline CDR1 and CDR2: SGHVS and FQNEAQ. The CDR3 extends over 15 amino acids. CDR3 loop: CASSLTGTGAGEQYF. In DNA form, the CDR3 reads TGTGCCAGCAGCTTAACCGGGACAGGGGCAGGCGAGCAGTACTTC.

This clone has only a few counts. This chain links TRBV11-1 with TRBJ2-3; TRBD1 is a possible D gene (5 bases). V was pared by 5 bases and J by 4 bases, with 7 bases between. Germline CDR1 SGHAT, CDR2 FQDESV (reference sequence). This CDR3 has 12 amino acids. The CDR3 loop is CASSIGADTQYF. The CDR3 DNA reads TGTGCCAGCAGCATAGGGGCAGATACGCAGTATTTT.

The gene calls are TRBV29-1 and TRBJ2-7; D unclear. The length of the CDR3 is 14 residues. CDR1 is SQVTM and CDR2 is ANQGSEA in the germline V gene. Trimming took off 6 bases at V and 0 bases at J, with 15 bases between the two ends. The CDR3, as DNA: TGCAGCGTCGACCTCGCAGGAGACTCCTACGAGCAGTACTTC. Its translation is CSVDLAGDSYEQYF.

The chain uses TRBV28 and TRBJ1-2; D is uncertain. The germline gives CDR1 MDHEN, CDR2 SYDVKM. The V end lost 5 bases, the J end lost 8 bases, and 12 bases lay between the germline ends. The CDR3 runs 12 residues. CDR3 DNA: TGTGCCAGCAGTCCCCTCGGAAGCGGCTACACCTTC. Protein sequence: CASSPLGSGYTF.

This chain's CDR3 is CASSQVQGIAYEQYF. The CDR3 nucleotides read TGTGCCAGCAGCCAAGTACAGGGAATTGCTTACGAGCAGTACTTC. The chain links TRBV4-2 to TRBJ2-7, with a tentative D call TRBD1 (6 bases). The CDR3 is made up of 15 amino acids. Germline V gene sequence: CDR1 LGHNA, CDR2 YNFKEQ. Trimming pared 1 base from V and 4 bases from J, leaving 14 bases between.

The rearrangement joins TRBV7-9 to TRBJ1-2; 7 bases line up with TRBD1. The ends lost 1 base at V and 4 bases at J; junction bases unmatched: 6. The CDR3 totals 15 residues. Germline lookup yields CDR1 SEHNR and CDR2 FQNEAQ (reference sequence). CDR3 protein: CASSLDGRGGYGYTF. CDR3 bases: TGTGCCAGCAGCTTAGATGGCAGGGGGGGCTATGGCTACACCTTC.